These 2 T cell receptor beta chains share one sample of origin, sequenced in a study of regulatory T cells in long-lasting Graves disease. The time point denotes: newly diagnosed GD, antithyroid drugs for less than 3 months. PBMC RNA was the source of the TCR library. Arm-PCR with iRepertoire HTBI primers amplified the CDR3 regions for these TCR beta libraries. TCRdb re-called the multiplex PCR reads through MiXCR, storing one row per CDR3 protein. The table shows 450,000 to 600,000 distinct CDR3 sequences, with about 13% occurring only once. These data were likewise used in another study, on T cells in Graves' hyperthyroidism and ophthalmopathy.

Sequencing was performed on peripheral blood mononuclear cells (PBMCs), taken at new diagnosis, from a patient treated with antithyroid drugs. Receptors originate from a young man with Graves disease.

The genes are TRBV20-1 and TRBJ2-5, with a tentative D call TRBD2 (6 bases). CDR3 length: 12 residues. Germline V CDR1 and CDR2: DFQATT, SNEGSKA (reference sequence). Trimming took off 6 bases at V and 2 bases at J, with 10 bases between the two ends. Written as DNA, the CDR3 is TGCAGTGCGAGGGACTGGCAAGAGACCCAGTACTTC. Its protein is CSARDWQETQYF.

Ten or more counts support this clonotype. V gene TRBV24-1 combines with J gene TRBJ2-3, with 7 bases aligning to TRBD1. This CDR3 is 14 amino acids long. The junction had 4 bases not matched to a gene; V was cut back by 7 bases and J by 1 base. The germline V gene encodes CDR1 KGHDR and CDR2 SFDVKD. CDR3: CATRDDRGTDTQYF. CDR3 sequence (DNA): TGTGCCACCAGAGACGACAGGGGCACAGATACGCAGTATTTT.